What follows are 17 T cell receptor beta chains derived from one specimen sequenced in a study of cytomegalovirus exposure and HLA in healthy donors. The PCR ran on 60 Vbeta and 13 Jbeta primers. The protocol was immunoSEQ multiplex PCR, while the TCRdb copy is restricted to in-frame clones and leaves out a portion. The profile shows some 150,000 clones, over 65% of them singletons. Sequenced: PBMCs. The origin of the receptors is a woman aged 30 to 39 in good health and CMV-seronegative.

This clone appeared a single time. The rearrangement links TRBV19 to TRBJ2-5, with 9 positions matching TRBD2. The CDR3 runs 18 residues. The V and J ends lost 2 bases and 1 base, in that order; junction bases with no gene match: 11. The germline gives CDR1 LNHDA, CDR2 SQIVND (reference sequence). For the CDR3, the DNA is TGTGCCAGTAGTATAACCGGATTAGGCGGGAGGGCCCAAGAGACCCAGTACTTC. Translated: CASSITGLGGRAQETQYF.

V gene TRBV7-3 combines with J gene TRBJ2-3; 7 nucleotides match TRBD2. Trimming at V came to 1 base and at J to 3 bases, leaving 4 bases not matched to a gene. CDR3 length equals 15 residues. In germline, CDR1 is SGHTA, CDR2 FQGTGA. CDR3 coding DNA: TGTGCCAGCAGCTTAATCCCTAGCGGAACAGATACGCAGTATTTT. Its translation is CASSLIPSGTDTQYF.

The chain carries TRBV7-9 and TRBJ1-3, with D uncertain. V was trimmed by 3 bases and J by 10 bases, leaving 13 bases between them. Germline V gene sequence: CDR1 SEHNR, CDR2 FQNEAQ (reference sequence). CDR3 length: 13 amino acids. The CDR3 DNA follows: TGTGCCAGCAGCTTCCCTCAACGTGCGACCATATATTTT. This gives the protein CASSFPQRATIYF.

This chain connects TRBV4-1 to TRBJ1-1; 11 nucleotides line up with TRBD1. V shed 4 bases and J 0 bases; nucleotides not matched to a gene: 13. The germline CDR1 and CDR2 sequences are MGHRA and YSYEKL. The CDR3 has 19 amino acids. Written as DNA, the CDR3 is TGCGCCAGCAGCCGCAAGGAGGGACAGGGGGGTCCCATGAACACTGAAGCTTTCTTT. This encodes CASSRKEGQGGPMNTEAFF.

This chain links TRBV18 with TRBJ2-2, with TRBD1 identical over 7 bases. Germline CDR1 reads KGHSH; CDR2 reads LQKENI. The CDR3 totals 16 residues. The trim removed 2 bases at V and 3 bases at J, leaving 6 bases unmatched. CDR3 in amino acids: CASSPMTGLDTGELFF. The CDR3 DNA reads TGTGCCAGCTCACCAATGACAGGGTTGGACACCGGGGAGCTGTTTTTT. Combining the CDR3 with reference TRBV18 and TRBJ2-2 gives the whole variable domain NAGVMQNPRHLVRRRGQEARLRCSPMKGHSHVYWYRQLPEEGLKFMVYLQKENIIDESGMPKERFSAEFPKEGPSILRIQQVVRGDSAAYFCASSPMTGLDTGELFFGEGSRLTVL.

The chain links TRBV7-9 to TRBJ2-7; TRBD2 might be the D (6 bases). The CDR3 covers 13 residues. Trimming removed 4 bases at V and 6 bases at J, with 13 bases between. The germline V gene encodes CDR1 SEHNR and CDR2 FQNEAQ (reference sequence). The CDR3 region has the DNA TGTGCCAGCAGCTACTCGACTAGACCCGAGCAGTACGTC. This sequence encodes CASSYSTRPEQYV.

This sequence joins TRBV4-1 and TRBJ1-1; a possible D gene is TRBD1 (5 bases). CDR3 length equals 13 residues. The germline CDR1 and CDR2 sequences are MGHRA and YSYEKL. The germline V and J ends were trimmed by 6 bases and 7 bases, with 15 bases remaining between them. The CDR3 protein is CASSFSKGDEAFF. CDR3 bases: TGCGCCAGCAGTTTCTCTAAAGGGGATGAAGCTTTCTTT.

The J gene is TRBJ2-7, the V gene TRBV6-6; 10 bases line up with TRBD2. The V gene end was trimmed by 4 bases and the J gene end by 2 bases; junction bases not matched to a gene: 5. Germline V CDR1 and CDR2: MNHNY, SVGAGI (reference sequence). The CDR3 spans 15 residues. The CDR3 reads CASSSLAGGPYEQYF. The CDR3, as DNA: TGTGCCAGCAGTTCCTTAGCGGGAGGACCCTACGAGCAGTACTTC.

The count of this clone is one. The chain is built from TRBV7-9 and TRBJ2-3, with D perhaps matching TRBD1 (6 bases). This CDR3 contains 15 residues. Germline V gene lookup returns CDR1 SEHNR and CDR2 FQNEAQ (reference sequence). Trimming pared 3 bases from V and 0 bases from J, leaving 10 bases between. CDR3 nucleotides: TGTGCCAGCAGCTTGACAGGTGCTAGCACAGATACGCAGTATTTT. This translates into CASSLTGASTDTQYF.

V is TRBV28 and J is TRBJ2-5; a weak D match, TRBD1 (5 bases). Germline lookup yields CDR1 MDHEN and CDR2 SYDVKM. Trimming removed 2 bases at V and 5 bases at J, with 12 bases between. The length of the CDR3 is 14 residues. CDR3 DNA sequence: TGTGCCAGCAGTTTAGCTGGGGCCCCGGAGACCCAGTACTTC. Translating gives CASSLAGAPETQYF.

The chain couples TRBV11-2 to TRBJ2-2; TRBD2 matches at 10 bases. With V trimmed by 5 bases and J by 0 bases, 3 bases remained unmatched. The V gene's germline CDR1 is SGHAT and CDR2 FQNNGV. The CDR3 covers 16 residues. This CDR3 reads CASSRAGGPNTGELFF. DNA for the CDR3: TGTGCCAGCAGCCGAGCGGGGGGGCCGAACACCGGGGAGCTGTTTTTT.

The J gene is TRBJ2-1, the V gene TRBV5-1, with 9 bases lining up with TRBD2. CDR1 is SGHRS, CDR2 YFSETQ, per germline. V lost 4 bases, J lost 4 bases, and 6 bases stayed unmatched. There are 15 residues in the CDR3. CDR3: CASSPVAGAYNEQFF. The CDR3 coding sequence is TGCGCCAGCAGCCCGGTAGCGGGAGCTTACAATGAGCAGTTCTTC. Variable domain in full (rest from reference TRBV5-1 and TRBJ2-1): KAGVTQTPRYLIKTRGQQVTLSCSPISGHRSVSWYQQTPGQGLQFLFEYFSETQRNKGNFPGRFSGRQFSNSRSEMNVSTLELGDSALYLCASSPVAGAYNEQFFGPGTRLTVL.

J is TRBJ2-1 and V is TRBV7-8; 10 bases line up with TRBD2. The junction had 10 bases not matched to a gene; V was cut back by 7 bases and J by 7 bases. The CDR3 spans 15 residues. CDR1 is SGHVS, CDR2 FQNEAQ, per germline. The CDR3 sequence: CASKPLAGEMNEQFF. The CDR3 coding sequence is TGTGCCAGCAAACCTCTAGCGGGGGAAATGAATGAGCAGTTCTTC.

The genes are TRBV14 and TRBJ2-7; a weak D match, TRBD1 (8 bases). Germline assignment: CDR1 SGHDN and CDR2 FVKESK. V dropped 5 bases and J dropped 6 bases, with 14 bases sitting between them. The CDR3 has 13 amino acids. The CDR3 region has the DNA TGTGCCAGCAGCTTACAGGGGGGGGTCGAGCAGTACTTC. This gives the protein CASSLQGGVEQYF.

This chain links TRBV11-2 with TRBJ1-2; D call uncertain. Germline V gives CDR1 SGHAT, CDR2 FQNNGV. The CDR3 loop spans 16 amino acids. V lost 0 bases and J 4 bases, leaving 15 bases between the germline ends. CDR3 sequence: CASSLDLRRVFYGYTF. CDR3 nucleotide sequence: TGTGCCAGCAGCTTAGATCTAAGGCGGGTTTTCTATGGCTACACCTTC.

V gene TRBV2 combines with J gene TRBJ2-7, with 9 bases identical to TRBD1. The CDR3 is made up of 14 amino acids. Germline lookup yields CDR1 SNHLY and CDR2 FYNNEI. The V and J ends lost 3 bases and 1 base, in that order; junction bases with no gene match: 1. The CDR3 spells CASSEGTGSYEQYV. The CDR3 nucleotides are TGTGCCAGCAGTGAGGGGACAGGGTCCTACGAGCAGTACGTC.

This sequence joins TRBV6-6 and TRBJ1-5, with 7 bases matching TRBD1. Germline V gene lookup returns CDR1 MNHNY and CDR2 SVGAGI (reference sequence). The CDR3 contains 14 residues. Germline trimming cut 6 bases from V and 7 bases from J; bases unmatched to any gene: 9. CDR3 loop: CASSETGVGQPQHF. The CDR3 bases are TGTGCCAGCAGCGAAACAGGGGTTGGGCAGCCCCAGCATTTT.